Listed here are 8 T cell receptor beta chains from one sample, sequenced in a study of Ad26.COV2.S vaccination and SARS-CoV-2 variants (dated by TCRdb to the early 2020s). What this sample's treatment or condition label stands for: about 20 received Ad26.COV2.S at low or high dose, single or two shots; about 5 received placebo; per-sample allocation not given. For vaccine and placebo recipients, the sequenced repertoires came from samples collected on day 63 after the first injection. Libraries were prepared through the immunoSEQ multiplex PCR assay. This immuneACCESS table, as held by TCRdb, lists in-frame sequences with V and J called but not all clones. Of the missing ones, under half trace to an unresolved V gene in checked studies; the others have no known cause. Recorded for this sample are about 420,000 clones; approximately 87% of them occurred a single time. The ten biggest clones cover about 3.6% of the sample.

The source was peripheral blood, collected in a trial of Ad26.COV2.S vaccine versus placebo. Receptor source: a person between 18 and 60 years old who received the Ad26.COV2.S COVID-19 vaccine or a placebo.

The chain couples TRBV7-6 to TRBJ2-1; no clear D gene. Germline V CDR1 and CDR2: SGHVS, FNYEAQ. V lost 1 base and J 12 bases, leaving 13 bases between the germline ends. This CDR3 contains 13 residues. CDR3 nucleotide sequence: TGTGCCAGCAGCTTAGAGACCACCAAGGGGCAGTTCTTC. As protein: CASSLETTKGQFF.

V and J are TRBV6-2 or TRBV6-3 and TRBJ1-2; D call uncertain. Germline-derived CDR1 and CDR2 are MNHEY and SVGEGT. V lost 0 bases, J lost 8 bases, and 19 bases lay in between. The CDR3 is 16 residues long. For the CDR3, the DNA is TGTGCCAGCAGTTACTCGATCCCCGGAATACCTGGGGGCTACACCTTC. The encoded protein is CASSYSIPGIPGGYTF.

In its sample, this clone was seen once. This sequence joins TRBV7-2 and TRBJ2-5; D remains unclear. V was cut by 3 bases and J by 2 bases, with 13 bases left in between. Germline V gene data show CDR1 as SGHTA and CDR2 as FQGNSA. This CDR3 has 15 residues. In DNA, the CDR3 is TGTGCCAGCAGCTTTGCCGCCCAGCTACAAGAGACCCAGTACTTC. As protein: CASSFAAQLQETQYF.

This sequence joins TRBV3-1 (or the pseudogene TRBV3-2) and TRBJ1-6; TRBD1 aligns across 7 bases. Trimming removed 5 bases from V and 7 bases from J; junction bases left unmatched: 11. This CDR3 has 16 residues. Germline V gives CDR1 LGHDT, CDR2 YNNKEL (reference sequence). The DNA for the CDR3 is TGTGCCAGCAGCAGTCAGGGGGGGACGGGGAATTCACCCCTCCACTTT. This sequence encodes CASSSQGGTGNSPLHF.

This sequence joins TRBV28 and TRBJ2-7, with 8 bases matching TRBD1. In germline, CDR1 is MDHEN, CDR2 SYDVKM. The CDR3 is 14 residues long. Trimming removed 6 bases from V and 2 bases from J; junction bases left unmatched: 6. The CDR3 nucleotides read TGTGCCAGCAGCCGGACAGGGAACCCCTACGAGCAGTACTTC. It translates to CASSRTGNPYEQYF.

CDR3 DNA sequence: TGTGCCAGCACGGTTGGGCAGGGGAGGAATCAGCCCCAGCATTTT. It is translated as CASTVGQGRNQPQHF. This chain connects TRBV6-5 to TRBJ1-5; weak D call: TRBD1 (6 bases). CDR1 and CDR2 (germline): MNHEY, SVGAGI. The CDR3 has 15 amino acids. V lost 7 bases and J lost 4, with 17 bases in between.

This clone was found a few times. The chain is built from TRBV11-2 and TRBJ2-7, with 7 bases that match TRBD1. CDR1 is SGHAT, CDR2 FQNNGV, per germline. The V and J ends lost 5 bases and 2 bases, in that order; junction bases with no gene match: 12. The CDR3 totals 16 residues. The CDR3 sequence is CASSLLSGTATYEQYF. The CDR3 nucleotides read TGTGCCAGCAGCCTCCTATCCGGGACAGCAACCTACGAGCAGTACTTC.

This sequence joins TRBV12-3 or TRBV12-4 and TRBJ2-1; 8 nucleotides agree with TRBD1. V lost 1 base, J lost 12 bases, and 5 bases stayed unmatched. This CDR3 is built from 13 residues. CDR3 region: CASSLGQGSVQFF. CDR3 bases: TGTGCCAGCAGTTTAGGACAGGGGTCGGTGCAGTTCTTC.